This T cell receptor beta chain was captured by sequencing in a study of control samples from healthy donors and cancer patients. Method: immunoSEQ multiplex PCR; TCRdb's copy keeps in-frame clones and lacks some. Of some 95,000 clones in the sample, 80% to 90% were seen once. CDR1 is SQVTM, CDR2 ANQGSEA, per germline. The CDR3 sequence is 14 residues long. Losses at the gene ends were 5 bases for V and 4 bases for J; bases not matched to a gene: 7. Specimen: blood. The chain carries TRBV29-1 and TRBJ1-1, with 10 bases fitting TRBD1. The sequence was collected from a man aged 30 to 39 in good health. The chain's CDR3 is CSVTTGGEGTEAFF. The CDR3 nucleotides are TGCAGCGTTACGACAGGGGGCGAGGGCACTGAAGCTTTCTTT. The full variable domain, in which reference TRBV29-1 and TRBJ1-1 provide the parts outside the CDR3, is SAVISQKPSRDICQRGTSLTIQCQVDSQVTMMFWYRQQPGQSLTLIATANQGSEATYESGFVIDKFPISRPNLTFSTLTVSNMSPEDSSIYLCSVTTGGEGTEAFFGQGTRLTVV.